One sample yielded the 21 T cell receptor beta chains listed below, sequenced in a study of OX40 agonist ivuxolimab in advanced cancers. Using immunoSEQ multiplex PCR, the repertoire was profiled, and TCRdb retains in-frame clones only, with some absent. Here the sample spans some 67,000 clones, approximately 80% being singletons. This specimen was CD4+ or CD8+ T cells sorted from blood, taken in a trial of the OX40 agonist ivuxolimab. The receptors originated from an adult with an advanced solid tumor such as melanoma, head and neck, liver or kidney cancer.

The rearrangement joins TRBV6-6 to TRBJ2-1; D call uncertain. V lost 7 bases, J lost 7 bases, and 20 bases lay in between. Germline CDR1 and CDR2: MNHNY and SVGAGI (reference sequence). The CDR3 extends over 15 amino acids. CDR3 coding DNA: TGTGCCAGCAATCCCGGAGACCTCCGGCTGAATGAGCAGTTCTTC. Encoded protein: CASNPGDLRLNEQFF.

This chain links TRBV7-2 with TRBJ1-5, with D possibly being TRBD1 (6 bases). V lost 1 base, J lost 5 bases, and 12 bases lay in between. This CDR3 comprises 15 residues. Germline CDR1 and CDR2: SGHTA and FQGNSA. The DNA of the CDR3 is TGTGCCAGCAGCTTAGAGGCCCAGGGGTATCAGCCCCAGCATTTT. Its protein is CASSLEAQGYQPQHF.

V is TRBV28 and J is TRBJ1-2; D perhaps matches TRBD1 (6 bases). The germline V gene encodes CDR1 MDHEN and CDR2 SYDVKM. Trimming pared 9 bases from V and 3 bases from J, leaving 20 bases between. The CDR3 has 15 residues. The CDR3 spells CASGFQGNVDYGYTF. DNA for the CDR3: TGTGCCAGTGGGTTCCAGGGGAATGTGGACTATGGCTACACCTTC.

The chain combines TRBV19 with TRBJ1-2; D is uncertain. The V end was cut by 5 bases, the J end by 4 bases, with 17 bases between. CDR1 is LNHDA, CDR2 SQIVND, per germline (reference sequence). The CDR3 is 15 amino acids. This CDR3 is CASSFPGGRLYGYTF. The CDR3 bases are TGTGCCAGTAGTTTCCCCGGAGGAAGACTCTATGGCTACACCTTC.

J is TRBJ2-2 and V is TRBV5-5; D gene ambiguous. The V gene lost 1 base and the J gene lost 0 bases, with 7 bases spanning the gap. Per the germline V gene, CDR1 is SGHKS and CDR2 is YYEKEE (reference sequence). The CDR3 spans 15 residues. CDR3: CASSLWYPNTGELFF. The CDR3, as DNA: TGTGCCAGCAGCTTGTGGTATCCGAACACCGGGGAGCTGTTTTTT. Complete variable domain (other parts from reference TRBV5-5 and TRBJ2-2): DAGVTQSPTHLIKTRGQQVTLRCSPISGHKSVSWYQQVLGQGPQFIFQYYEKEERGRGNFPDRFSARQFPNYSSELNVNALLLGDSALYLCASSLWYPNTGELFFGEGSRLTVL.

This chain joins TRBV30 and TRBJ2-7, with D unclear. Trimming stripped 2 bases from V and 0 bases from J, with 5 bases between. The CDR3 is made up of 12 amino acids. Per germline, CDR1 GTSNPN and CDR2 SVGIG (reference sequence). The CDR3 spells CAWSPTSYEQYF. The CDR3 nucleotides are TGTGCCTGGAGTCCCACCTCCTACGAGCAGTACTTC.

The rearrangement links TRBV6-5 to TRBJ2-2, with a tentative D call TRBD1 (5 bases). V was pared by 6 bases and J by 4 bases, with 12 bases between. The CDR3 consists of 14 residues. Germline CDR1 MNHEY, CDR2 SVGAGI. CDR3 in amino acids: CASSLQVRTGELFF. CDR3 DNA: TGTGCCAGCAGCCTACAGGTTCGCACCGGGGAGCTGTTTTTT.

The chain has TRBV2 and TRBJ2-1; either TRBD1 or TRBD2 may fit D (5 bases each). The CDR3 runs 14 residues. Germline V gene sequence: CDR1 SNHLY, CDR2 FYNNEI. The V end was cut by 10 bases, the J end by 5 bases, with 18 bases between. CDR3 in DNA: TGTGCCACCAACCCTAGAGGGACCAACAATGAGCAGTTCTTC. It specifies CATNPRGTNNEQFF. Filled out from reference TRBV2 and TRBJ2-1, the complete variable domain reads EPEVTQTPSHQVTQMGQEVILRCVPISNHLYFYWYRQILGQKVEFLVSFYNNEISEKSEIFDDQFSVERPDGSNFTLKIRSTKLEDSAMYFCATNPRGTNNEQFFGPGTRLTVL.

V and J are TRBV29-1 and TRBJ2-1; D is perhaps TRBD1 (5 bases). Germline V gene data show CDR1 as SQVTM and CDR2 as ANQGSEA. V was shortened by 6 bases and J by 5 bases, with 17 bases between the two germline ends. This CDR3 is built from 14 residues. CDR3 sequence reads: CSVVRRGTHNEQFF. The CDR3 nucleotides read TGCAGCGTCGTCCGAAGGGGTACCCACAATGAGCAGTTCTTC.

The chain combines TRBV6-5 with TRBJ2-7; the D gene is possibly TRBD1 (5 bases). V was cut by 0 bases and J by 4 bases, with 10 bases left in between. CDR3 size: 14 residues. Germline V CDR1 and CDR2: MNHEY, SVGAGI. CDR3 in amino acids: CASSYSATEYEQYF. The CDR3 bases are TGTGCCAGCAGTTACTCCGCGACAGAATACGAGCAGTACTTC.

This clone was seen more than once but under ten times. The genes are TRBV7-9 and TRBJ1-1, with a possible D match to TRBD1 (6 bases). The germline V and J ends were trimmed by 11 bases and 5 bases, with 15 bases remaining between them. The germline V gene has CDR1 SEHNR and CDR2 FQNEAQ (reference sequence). The CDR3 is made up of 12 amino acids. The CDR3 here is CALHRVGTEAFF. DNA for the CDR3: TGTGCCTTACACAGGGTTGGGACTGAAGCTTTCTTT.

This chain joins TRBV5-4 and TRBJ2-3, with 8 bases aligning to TRBD2. CDR1 and CDR2 (germline): SGHNT, YYREEE (reference sequence). The CDR3 length is 15 residues. V shed 4 bases, J shed 5 bases, and the junction held 9 bases outside the gene matches. CDR3 sequence: CASSPWGSGGDTQYF. The CDR3 DNA follows: TGTGCCAGCAGCCCTTGGGGGAGCGGGGGAGATACGCAGTATTTT.

The chain links TRBV2 to TRBJ2-2, with D perhaps assigned TRBD1 or TRBD2 (5 bases each). The V and J ends lost 5 bases and 4 bases respectively, with 14 bases between them. The CDR3 contains 15 residues. Germline V gene lookup returns CDR1 SNHLY and CDR2 FYNNEI. The CDR3 DNA is TGTGCCAGCAGTACGAGGGACGGCTTCACCGGGGAGCTGTTTTTT. Amino acid sequence: CASSTRDGFTGELFF.

The CDR3 protein is CASSYLLGLRETQYF. The CDR3 DNA is TGTGCCAGCAGTTATCTTCTGGGATTAAGAGAGACCCAGTACTTC. This chain uses TRBV6-5 with TRBJ2-5; no firm D call. This CDR3 is 15 amino acids long. V was clipped by 3 bases and J by 4 bases, with 15 bases between them. Germline V gene data show CDR1 as MNHEY and CDR2 as SVGAGI.

The chain carries TRBV2 and TRBJ2-5; perhaps TRBD1 as D (5 bases). V lost 6 bases, J lost 2 bases, and 10 bases lay in between. Germline V lookup: CDR1 SNHLY, CDR2 FYNNEI. The CDR3 length is 13 residues. The CDR3 DNA is TGTGCCAGCAGCGCTGACAGTCAAGAGACCCAGTACTTC. Protein product: CASSADSQETQYF. Based on the CDR3 plus reference TRBV2 and TRBJ2-5, the full variable domain is EPEVTQTPSHQVTQMGQEVILRCVPISNHLYFYWYRQILGQKVEFLVSFYNNEISEKSEIFDDQFSVERPDGSNFTLKIRSTKLEDSAMYFCASSADSQETQYFGPGTRLLVL.

The chain employs TRBV5-1 and TRBJ1-3; 10 nucleotides agree with TRBD1. Unmatched junction bases numbered 11, after V lost 0 bases and J lost 5 bases. Germline CDR1 is SGHRS and CDR2 is YFSETQ. The CDR3 consists of 18 residues. The CDR3 protein is CASSLASGTGDQRNTIYF. CDR3 nucleotides: TGCGCCAGCAGCTTGGCCTCCGGGACAGGGGATCAAAGAAACACCATATATTTT.

This rearrangement joins TRBV15 to TRBJ1-2; D unresolved. Germline CDR1 and CDR2: LNHNV and YYDKDF (reference sequence). V dropped 9 bases and J dropped 8 bases, with 19 bases sitting between them. This CDR3 is built from 13 residues. In DNA form, the CDR3 reads TGTGCCACTTACGGCGGCTCACGGATGGGCTACACCTTC. This translates into CATYGGSRMGYTF.

This clone was counted once. The rearrangement links TRBV29-1 to TRBJ2-7; a weak D match, TRBD2 (6 bases). Trimming cost V 6 bases and J 5 bases, with 14 bases left between them. The CDR3 consists of 12 residues. Germline V CDR1 and CDR2: SQVTM, ANQGSEA. DNA for the CDR3: TGCAGCGTGAGGGGAGTAGCGGACGAGCAGTACTTC. This sequence encodes CSVRGVADEQYF.

The chain has TRBV19 and TRBJ2-7; perhaps TRBD2 as D (7 bases). This CDR3 comprises 11 residues. The V end lost 8 bases, the J end lost 12 bases, and 17 bases lay between the germline ends. Germline CDR1 is LNHDA and CDR2 is SQIVND (reference sequence). The CDR3 coding sequence is TGTGCCAGTTTAGGGAGGGGGGTGCTGTACGTC. Its protein is CASLGRGVLYV.

The V gene is TRBV19, the J gene TRBJ2-1, with 14 bases matching TRBD2. J gave up 5 bases and V 6 bases, and 3 bases lay outside the gene matches. The CDR3 runs to 15 residues. Germline CDR1 is LNHDA and CDR2 is SQIVND (reference sequence). CDR3 region: CASSTGLAGDNEQFF. The DNA of the CDR3 is TGTGCCAGTAGCACGGGACTAGCGGGAGACAATGAGCAGTTCTTC.

This clone was detected a few times. J is TRBJ1-5 and V is TRBV6-4; D unclear. V was cut by 3 bases and J by 6 bases, with 9 bases left in between. Per germline, CDR1 MRHNA and CDR2 SNTAGT. This CDR3 region has 13 residues. In DNA, the CDR3 is TGTGCCAGCAGTGAAGGAGGGCCTCAGCCCCAGCATTTT. Protein sequence: CASSEGGPQPQHF.